These T cell receptor beta chains were read from a single sample in a study of naive and memory T cell subsets. TCRdb re-called the UMI-ligation and nested PCR reads through MiXCR, storing one row per CDR3 protein. The table records around 130,000 distinct CDR3 sequences, 35% to 40% of them present only once. The specimen sequenced was central memory CD4+ T cells from blood. Every receptor here comes from a human donor in good health. Each CDR3 is given with its conserved first and last residue. The D gene is left open where the match is weak. Clone size is stated in some rows and not others, as once, few, many or a class when expanded.

cdr3_aa cdr3_nt j_call v_call d_call clone_size
CSAGKTGNEKLFF TGCAGTGCTGGAAAGACAGGGAATGAAAAACTGTTTTTT TRBJ1-4 TRBV20-1 TRBD1 few
CASSEGQGPNEKLFF TGTGCCAGCAGTGAAGGACAGGGGCCTAATGAAAAACTGTTTTTT TRBJ1-4 TRBV6-1 TRBD1 few
CASSVGGGGRETQYF TGTGCCAGCAGTGTCGGTGGAGGAGGTAGAGAGACCCAGTACTTC TRBJ2-5 TRBV2 NA NA
CASSLSGGWKNSPLHF TGTGCCAGCAGCCTTTCGGGGGGGTGGAAAAATTCACCCCTCCACTTT TRBJ1-6 TRBV3-1 NA NA
CASTGQGYSPLHF TGTGCCAGTACCGGACAGGGGTATTCACCCCTCCACTTT TRBJ1-6 TRBV6-6 TRBD1 NA
CASSLFDSYYGYTF TGTGCCAGCAGCTTATTTGACTCTTACTATGGCTACACCTTC TRBJ1-2 TRBV12-3/TRBV12-4 NA NA
CASSAPSREQFF TGTGCCAGCAGTGCCCCCTCCAGGGAGCAGTTCTTC TRBJ2-1 TRBV6-5 NA NA
CASSMMGADYGYTF TGTGCCAGTAGTATGATGGGGGCTGACTATGGCTACACCTTC TRBJ1-2 TRBV19 NA NA
CASSVRATDEQYF TGTGCCAGCAGCGTCCGGGCCACTGACGAGCAGTACTTC TRBJ2-7 TRBV9 NA few
CATRGTRVYEQYF TGTGCCACCCGTGGGACTAGAGTTTACGAGCAGTACTTC TRBJ2-7 TRBV27 TRBD2 few
CASSNRVTQYF TGTGCCAGTAGTAACCGGGTTACGCAGTATTTT TRBJ2-3 TRBV19 NA few
CASSMAGVGDEQFF TGCGCCAGCAGCATGGCGGGAGTTGGAGATGAGCAGTTCTTC TRBJ2-1 TRBV4-3 TRBD2 few
CASSEGTGEVHTQYF TGTGCCAGCAGTGAAGGGACCGGGGAGGTCCATACGCAGTATTTT TRBJ2-3 TRBV6-1 NA NA
CASSQVHGGAFEAKNIQYF TGCGCCAGCAGCCAAGTTCATGGCGGAGCATTTGAGGCCAAAAACATTCAGTACTTC TRBJ2-4 TRBV4-3 NA few
CSARTWGGRKNNEQFF TGCAGTGCCCGGACGTGGGGCGGGAGGAAGAACAATGAGCAGTTCTTC TRBJ2-1 TRBV20-1 TRBD2 NA
CASSDLFGLPTGGSYNEQFF TGCGCCAGCAGTGATCTCTTTGGACTACCGACGGGGGGCTCCTACAATGAGCAGTTCTTC TRBJ2-1 TRBV10-1 TRBD2 few
CASSFYYNNEQFF TGTGCCAGCAGTTTTTACTACAACAATGAGCAGTTCTTC TRBJ2-1 TRBV28 NA NA
CASSPQVRGQETQYF TGTGCCAGCAGCCCCCAAGTCAGGGGACAAGAGACCCAGTACTTC TRBJ2-5 TRBV7-2 NA few
CSVETGWNTEAFF TGCAGCGTTGAAACAGGCTGGAACACTGAAGCTTTCTTT TRBJ1-1 TRBV29-1 NA NA
CASTHGQGRGNQPQHF TGTGCCAGCACCCATGGACAGGGACGGGGCAATCAGCCCCAGCATTTT TRBJ1-5 TRBV12-3/TRBV12-4 TRBD1 NA